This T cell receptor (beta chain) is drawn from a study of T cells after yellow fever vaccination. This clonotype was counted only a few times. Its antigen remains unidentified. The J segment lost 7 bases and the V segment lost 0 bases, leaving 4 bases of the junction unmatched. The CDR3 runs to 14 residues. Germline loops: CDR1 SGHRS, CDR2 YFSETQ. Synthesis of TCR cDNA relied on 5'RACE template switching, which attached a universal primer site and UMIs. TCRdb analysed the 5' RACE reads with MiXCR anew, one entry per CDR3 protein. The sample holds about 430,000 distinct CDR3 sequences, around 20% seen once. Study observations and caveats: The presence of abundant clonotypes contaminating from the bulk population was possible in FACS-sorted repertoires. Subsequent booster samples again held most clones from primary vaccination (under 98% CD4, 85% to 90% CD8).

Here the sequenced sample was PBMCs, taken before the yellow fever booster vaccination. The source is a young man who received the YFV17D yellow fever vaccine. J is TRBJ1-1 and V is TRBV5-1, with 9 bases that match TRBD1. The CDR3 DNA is TGCGCCAGCAGCTTGGGACAGGGGGGGCGTGAAGCTTTCTTT. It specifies CASSLGQGGREAFF.